The rows below give T cell receptor beta chains drawn from one sample of a study of CD8 T cell repertoires and HIV-1 epitope variants. These receptors' targets are unknown. Sequencing used immunoSEQ multiplex PCR; TCRdb keeps in-frame clones, though not all of them. The table shows roughly 4,800 clones, with under 70% occurring only once. The sample was cultured CD8+ T cells derived from PBMCs. These receptors came from a male donor with HIV. Both conserved end residues are part of each CDR3. A D gene is named only where the DNA matches it firmly. Part of the rows lack a size; the others show once, few, many or a class for expanded clones.

TRBD2	TRBJ2-7	TRBV28	.	TGTGCCAGCAGTTTAAGAGCGGGAGCTGGAGAGCAGTACTTC	CASSLRAGAGEQYF
.	TRBJ2-7	TRBV7-2	few	TGTGCCAGCAGCTTAGGGACCGTCTACGAGCAGTACTTC	CASSLGTVYEQYF
.	TRBJ1-5	TRBV6-5	.	TGTGCCAGCAGTTACACCGTAACTGATCAGCCCCAGCATTTT	CASSYTVTDQPQHF
.	TRBJ2-5	TRBV13	.	TGTGCCAGCAGCTTAGGGGGGGGTGAGACCCAGTACTTC	CASSLGGGETQYF
TRBD2	TRBJ2-1	TRBV11-2	.	TGTGCCAGCAGCGGTGAGGAGTTTGGCGGGAGAATCATTATCTTC	CASSGEEFGGRIIIF
.	TRBJ1-1	TRBV7-8	.	TGTGCCAGCAGCCCGGGCCGATGGGACACTGAAGCTTTCTTT	CASSPGRWDTEAFF
.	TRBJ2-2	TRBV19	.	TGTGCCAGTACCGTGGGGTTAGGGTCCGGGGCCGGGGAGCTGTTTTTT	CASTVGLGSGAGELFF
.	TRBJ2-7	TRBV28	.	TGTGCCAGTCAACCGCCGGGGACGACCTACGAGCAGTACTTC	CASQPPGTTYEQYF
TRBD2	TRBJ2-2	TRBV6-1	.	TGTGCCACCTTACAGCGGGAAGGGGGGGAGCTGTTTTTT	CATLQREGGELFF
TRBD1	TRBJ2-7	TRBV5-1	few	TGCGCCAGCAGCTTGCCGCAGGGGGCAGTCAACGAGCAGTACTTC	CASSLPQGAVNEQYF
TRBD1	TRBJ2-7	TRBV28	.	TGTGCCAGCAGCCAATCCCGGGACAGGCGTACCTACGAGCAGTACTTC	CASSQSRDRRTYEQYF